The 16 T cell receptor beta chains presented below share a single source sample, sequenced in a study of metastatic and nonmetastatic thyroid tumors. Before thyroid surgery, none of the patients had received any treatment. TCRdb reprocessed the PCR reads via MiXCR. This sample has about 43,000 clones, with 3% to 3.5% found just once. Sequencing used blood. These receptors all stem from a female donor with papillary thyroid cancer or a benign thyroid nodule (not recorded which). Some clones in this sample may be carry-over from other donors' samples.

This clone has more than one count but fewer than ten. The rearrangement uses TRBV7-3 and TRBJ2-2; a possible D gene is TRBD1 (6 bases). Per the germline V gene, CDR1 is SGHTA and CDR2 is FQGTGA. There are 12 residues in the CDR3. V lost 5 bases and J 8 bases, leaving 9 bases between the germline ends. The CDR3 sequence is CASSTQGGELFF. The CDR3 DNA reads as TGTGCCAGCAGCACACAGGGTGGGGAGCTGTTTTTT.

This clone occurred a few times. The genes are TRBV5-1 and TRBJ2-3; a weak D match, TRBD2 (6 bases). V gave up 1 base and J gave up 1 base, with 10 bases separating them. CDR3 size: 15 residues. Per the germline V gene, CDR1 is SGHRS and CDR2 is YFSETQ. The CDR3 reads CASSLTGEGTDTQYF. The CDR3 DNA reads TGCGCCAGCAGCTTGACTGGGGAGGGCACAGATACGCAGTATTTT.

This clone appeared many times. CDR3 DNA sequence: TGTGCCAGCAGCGTGGGGAACCAAGAGACCCAGTACTTC. Its translation: CASSVGNQETQYF. The rearrangement uses TRBV5-8 and TRBJ2-5; D gene uncertain. There are 13 residues in the CDR3. CDR1 and CDR2 (germline): SGHTS, YDEGEE. Deletions cut 4 bases from V and 0 bases from J, with 7 bases between.

This clone has ten or more counts. The same CDR3 is also encoded by other DNA sequences in this sample. This sequence joins TRBV28 and TRBJ2-1, with a tentative D call TRBD2 (5 bases). The CDR3 consists of 14 residues. Germline lookup yields CDR1 MDHEN and CDR2 SYDVKM. V was clipped by 1 base and J by 5 bases, with 9 bases between them. Here the CDR3 DNA reads TGTGCCAGCAGTTTATCGAGCGGAAACAATGAGCAGTTCTTC. Amino acids: CASSLSSGNNEQFF.

V usage is TRBV7-9 and J usage is TRBJ1-6, with D possibly being TRBD1 (5 bases). Trimming took 0 bases from V and 8 from J, leaving 5 bases between them. The germline V gene encodes CDR1 SEHNR and CDR2 FQNEAQ (reference sequence). The CDR3 is 13 residues long. CDR3 DNA: TGTGCCAGCAGCTTAGCAGGGGATTCACCCCTCCACTTT. Translated, it gives CASSLAGDSPLHF.

V and J are TRBV6-5 and TRBJ2-1; 8 nucleotides line up with TRBD2. Germline-derived CDR1 and CDR2 are MNHEY and SVGAGI. V lost 3 bases and J lost 5; bases outside the gene matches: 9. The CDR3 has 16 residues. CDR3 in DNA: TGTGCCAGCAGTTATTCCGGGACTAGTAGGCACAATGAGCAGTTCTTC. Its translation is CASSYSGTSRHNEQFF.

This clone was seen at least ten times. The J gene is TRBJ2-1, the V gene TRBV19; the match to TRBD1 covers 10 bases. In germline, CDR1 is LNHDA, CDR2 SQIVND (reference sequence). The CDR3 runs to 14 residues. After removal of 4 bases from V and 6 bases from J, the junction contained 3 bases not matched to a gene. In DNA, the CDR3 is TGTGCCAGTAGTAGACAGGGGGCGGGCAATGAGCAGTTCTTC. This sequence encodes CASSRQGAGNEQFF.

This clone has just a few counts. This rearrangement joins TRBV6-2 or TRBV6-3 to TRBJ2-7; D is ambiguous. Germline loops: CDR1 MNHEY, CDR2 SVGEGT. The ends were cut back, 7 bases at V and 4 bases at J, with 11 bases in the middle. The length of the CDR3 is 12 residues. The CDR3 DNA sequence: TGTGCCAGCACTTGCGGAGCTTACGAGCAGTACTTC. It encodes CASTCGAYEQYF.

The chain carries TRBV27 and TRBJ2-1; 8 bases are shared with TRBD2. Germline loops: CDR1 MNHEY, CDR2 SMNVEV (reference sequence). V lost 5 bases to trimming and J lost 6 bases; unmatched junction nucleotides: 12. This CDR3 comprises 16 residues. CDR3 DNA sequence: TGTGCCAGCAGTCTCCGGACTCCGGGGGGGGTCAATGAGCAGTTCTTC. Protein sequence: CASSLRTPGGVNEQFF.

The V and J genes are TRBV5-1 and TRBJ2-7; D remains unclear. Germline CDR1 is SGHRS and CDR2 is YFSETQ. V was pared by 5 bases and J by 3 bases, with 12 bases between. This CDR3 has 13 residues. CDR3 sequence reads: CASSTDVGYEQYF. For the CDR3, the DNA is TGCGCCAGCAGTACTGACGTGGGCTACGAGCAGTACTTC.

The genes are TRBV24-1 and TRBJ2-1; D gene unclear. This CDR3 region has 13 residues. Trimming took off 3 bases at V and 4 bases at J, with 6 bases between the two ends. Germline loops: CDR1 KGHDR, CDR2 SFDVKD. CDR3: CATSDPSYNEQFF. The CDR3 region has the DNA TGTGCCACCAGTGATCCTAGTTACAATGAGCAGTTCTTC.

The sample holds many counts of this clone. The chain uses TRBV9 and TRBJ2-3; 7 bases map to TRBD1. CDR1 SGDLS and CDR2 YYNGEE come from the germline V gene. This CDR3 has 14 amino acids. Trimming at V came to 4 bases and at J to 6 bases, leaving 8 bases not matched to a gene. This chain's CDR3 is CASSRRTGADTQYF. The DNA for the CDR3 is TGTGCCAGCAGCCGACGAACAGGGGCGGATACGCAGTATTTT.

V and J are TRBV27 and TRBJ2-1; 7 bases line up with TRBD2. CDR1 MNHEY and CDR2 SMNVEV come from the germline V gene (reference sequence). The length of the CDR3 is 15 residues. Trimming at V came to 4 bases and at J to 1 base, leaving 4 bases not matched to a gene. The CDR3 nucleotides are TGTGCCAGCAGTTCTAGCGGAGAGTCCTACAATGAGCAGTTCTTC. Its translation is CASSSSGESYNEQFF.

This clone was counted many times. The V and J genes are TRBV20-1 and TRBJ1-2; 8 bases are shared with TRBD1. Germline values: CDR1 DFQATT, CDR2 SNEGSKA (reference sequence). The V and J ends lost 4 bases and 8 bases, in that order; junction bases with no gene match: 6. The CDR3 consists of 12 residues. In DNA form, the CDR3 reads TGCAGTGCTAAGCAGGGGGCATGGGGCTACACCTTC. Encoded protein: CSAKQGAWGYTF.

The chain combines TRBV30 with TRBJ2-2; 8 bases are a match to TRBD1. Losses at the gene ends were 2 bases for V and 7 bases for J; bases not matched to a gene: 12. The germline gives CDR1 GTSNPN, CDR2 SVGIG (reference sequence). This CDR3 has 16 residues. CDR3 loop: CAWSNIQGAGVGELFF. In nucleotides, the CDR3 is TGTGCCTGGAGTAATATTCAGGGGGCTGGTGTCGGGGAGCTGTTTTTT.

This clone was seen ten or more times. The chain couples TRBV18 to TRBJ2-3; 8 positions match TRBD2. This CDR3 comprises 15 residues. Germline loops: CDR1 KGHSH, CDR2 LQKENI. Losses at the gene ends were 4 bases for V and 0 bases for J; bases not matched to a gene: 3. CDR3 sequence (DNA): TGTGCCAGCTCACTAGCGGGAACTAGCACAGATACGCAGTATTTT. Protein: CASSLAGTSTDTQYF.